This TCR beta chain was profiled in a study of identical twins. Whole-study findings and limits: Invariant MAIT and iNKT cells could partly confound zero-insertion analyses. Models underestimated how often monozygotic twins shared out-of-frame TCR alpha.

To note about this clonotype: Its target is unknown.

Each CDR3 protein gets one entry after TCRdb re-called the 5' RACE reads with MiXCR. This sample yields just over 500,000 distinct CDR3 sequences, of which roughly a fifth are seen a single time; around 1% belongs to the top ten. The germline V gene has CDR1 SNHLY and CDR2 FYNNEI. The V and J ends lost 9 bases and 5 bases respectively, with 16 bases between them. There are 13 residues in the CDR3. This sample also appeared in a second study, on T cells expressing NK-cell markers. From that study: HCMV serostatus: seven of eight sequenced donors positive, one negative. The HCMV specificity of the expanded NKG2C+ T cell clones stayed unresolved.

The receptor comes from a woman between 18 and 29 years old in good health. The chain has TRBV2 and TRBJ2-5; tentatively, D is TRBD1 (6 bases). Sequenced sample: CD4+ T cells sorted from blood. Here the CDR3 reads CASGTQAVETQYF. CDR3 nucleotide sequence: TGTGCCAGTGGGACACAGGCGGTGGAGACCCAGTACTTC.